This T cell receptor beta chain was obtained from a study of Ad26.COV2.S vaccination and SARS-CoV-2 variants. Study-level points and caveats: Substantial breadth in spike-specific CD8+ and CD4+ T cell responses was reportedly seen after vaccination. Among vaccine recipients, spike-specific TCR breadth exceeded that of placebo recipients.

The method was immunoSEQ multiplex PCR; TCRdb's version includes in-frame clones alone and lacks a portion of them. The data contain 400,000 to 450,000 clones, approximately 90% of them singletons. Concerning this clone itself: Its antigen is undetermined.

The V gene end was trimmed by 4 bases and the J gene end by 0 bases; junction bases not matched to a gene: 8. The CDR3 extends over 17 amino acids. Germline V gives CDR1 SEHNR, CDR2 FQNEAQ (reference sequence). Treatment defined: some 20 received Ad26.COV2.S at low or high dose, single or two shots; roughly 5 received placebo; per-sample allocation not given. Collection of samples fell on day 63 after the first vaccine or placebo injection. Recruitment in Boston yielded a donor of adult age, 18-55 years. Wuhan-strain SARS-CoV-2 spike was expressed by the Ad26 vector that made up the vaccine. This specimen was peripheral blood, taken in a trial of Ad26.COV2.S vaccine versus placebo. The chain recombines TRBV7-9 with TRBJ2-1; 8 bases map to TRBD2. The sequence derives from a person aged 18-65 years who received the Ad26.COV2.S COVID-19 vaccine or a placebo. The CDR3 sequence is CASSSRTSRGSYNEQFF. DNA for the CDR3: TGTGCCAGCAGCTCACGGACTAGCCGGGGCTCCTACAATGAGCAGTTCTTC.